The T cell receptor beta chain under discussion was sequenced for a study of blood T cell repertoires in COVID-19. In the study overall: The samples span acute and convalescent COVID-19 from the United States, Italy and Spain. Sample material is recorded as cDNA or gDNA derived from T cells, B-cell-depleted T cells, or PBMCs.

This clone was detected once. Germline V gene lookup returns CDR1 SGHRS and CDR2 YFSETQ. The germline V and J ends were trimmed by 6 bases and 5 bases, with 20 bases remaining between them. The CDR3 is 15 residues long. Seattle cases were enrolled at active infection and followed longitudinally. Study processing details: Reference gene primers were amplified, and this amplification served to estimate nucleated cell counts. Using immunoSEQ multiplex PCR, the repertoire was profiled, and TCRdb retains in-frame clones only, with some absent. From that table come the V and J calls and clone size; the DNA was used to work out D and trimming. The table shows about 480,000 clones, with nearly 90% occurring only once.

Sample: peripheral blood. The chain uses TRBV5-1 and TRBJ2-5, with a weak D call TRBD2 (6 bases). The TCR originated in a young man with COVID-19, enrolled during active disease. In DNA, the CDR3 is TGCGCCAGCATACCTGAGCCGACTAGTTATGAGACCCAGTACTTC. It is translated as CASIPEPTSYETQYF. The full variable domain, completed using reference TRBV5-1 and TRBJ2-5, is KAGVTQTPRYLIKTRGQQVTLSCSPISGHRSVSWYQQTPGQGLQFLFEYFSETQRNKGNFPGRFSGRQFSNSRSEMNVSTLELGDSALYLCASIPEPTSYETQYFGPGTRLLVL.